The next 31 T cell receptor beta chains were all read from a single sample in a study of shared T cell receptors in the human thymus. Data came from immunoSEQ multiplex PCR; TCRdb stores just in-frame clones and leaves some out. This sample carries hundreds of thousands of clones, around nine tenths of them seen once, and the ten largest clones take 0.0085% to 0.012%. The sample was also reused in another study, on human thymus T cells.

The sample consisted of thymocytes. The origin of the receptors is a boy younger than two with a congenital heart defect.

The chain links TRBV7-2 to TRBJ2-7, with 9 bases that match TRBD2. Germline V gene sequence: CDR1 SGHTA, CDR2 FQGNSA. The CDR3 is 15 residues long. The ends lost 3 bases at V and 2 bases at J; junction bases unmatched: 5. CDR3 DNA: TGTGCCAGCAGCTTCGAGCGGGAGGAACCCTACGAGCAGTACTTC. It is translated as CASSFEREEPYEQYF.

This rearrangement joins TRBV6-1 to TRBJ2-7; 9 bases agree with TRBD2. This CDR3 contains 15 residues. Germline CDR1 is MNHNS and CDR2 is SASEGT. The J segment lost 5 bases and the V segment lost 3 bases, leaving 8 bases of the junction unmatched. The CDR3: CASSEIAGEGDEQYF. CDR3 in DNA: TGTGCCAGCAGTGAGATAGCGGGAGAGGGGGACGAGCAGTACTTC.

The V gene is TRBV4-1, the J gene TRBJ1-2; D is uncertain. V lost 0 bases to trimming and J lost 1 base, with 15 bases between them. This CDR3 is 17 amino acids long. In germline, CDR1 is MGHRA, CDR2 YSYEKL. In DNA form, the CDR3 reads TGCGCCAGCAGCCAAGATCCCCGAGGGAGGGATAACTATGGCTACACCTTC. Its protein product is CASSQDPRGRDNYGYTF.

V and J are TRBV14 and TRBJ1-1; tentatively, D is TRBD1 (5 bases). Trimming cost V 10 bases and J 4 bases, with 7 bases left between them. CDR3 length: 10 amino acids. CDR1 is SGHDN and CDR2 is FVKESK in the germline V gene. The CDR3 nucleotides read TGTGCCACCCAGGGCACTGAAGCTTTCTTT. Amino acids: CATQGTEAFF.

This chain joins TRBV7-4 and TRBJ2-2, with TRBD2 identical over 12 bases. CDR1 SGHVT and CDR2 SQSDAQ come from the germline V gene. V lost 5 bases, J lost 6 bases, and 10 bases stayed unmatched. This CDR3 has 17 residues. The DNA for the CDR3 is TGTGCCAGCAGCCCCCCTCGGACTAGCGGGGAGGCCGGGGAGCTGTTTTTT. It specifies CASSPPRTSGEAGELFF.

The J gene is TRBJ2-7, the V gene TRBV10-3, with D tentatively TRBD2 (6 bases). CDR1 ENHRY and CDR2 SYGVKD come from the germline V gene. The CDR3 runs to 15 residues. The ends were cut back, 7 bases at V and 1 base at J, with 17 bases in the middle. CDR3 DNA sequence: TGTGCCATCAAGGAGCGGGCCAACCTTTCCTACGAGCAGTACTTC. Translated: CAIKERANLSYEQYF.

The CDR3 nucleotides read TGTGCCAGCAGCCCCAGGTCGTGGCCACTCGACTATGGCTACACCTTC. It codes for CASSPRSWPLDYGYTF. The rearrangement uses TRBV28 and TRBJ1-2; no clear D gene. The germline V and J ends were trimmed by 6 bases and 3 bases, with 20 bases remaining between them. The CDR3 has 16 amino acids. Germline values: CDR1 MDHEN, CDR2 SYDVKM.

The gene calls are TRBV4-3 and TRBJ2-5; D is perhaps TRBD2 (7 bases). Trimming took 0 bases from V and 5 from J, leaving 16 bases between them. The germline V gene has CDR1 LGHNA and CDR2 YSLEER. The CDR3 consists of 16 residues. This chain's CDR3 is CASSQEGRGARETQYF. The CDR3 nucleotides read TGCGCCAGCAGCCAAGAGGGTCGGGGGGCGAGGGAGACCCAGTACTTC.

The CDR3 spells CASSQAPPWGGGNEQFF. DNA of the CDR3: TGTGCCAGCAGCCAGGCCCCTCCCTGGGGAGGGGGCAATGAGCAGTTCTTC. V usage is TRBV4-2 and J usage is TRBJ2-1, with D possibly matching TRBD2 (7 bases). Looked up from germline, CDR1 is LGHNA and CDR2 is YNFKEQ. This CDR3 contains 17 residues. Between the trimmed V and J ends, which lost 3 bases and 6 bases, there was a span of 21 bases.

The table lists this clone with a count of one. The chain recombines TRBV27 with TRBJ2-7; D is unresolved. V lost 6 bases, J lost 2 bases, and 17 bases lay in between. There are 15 residues in the CDR3. Germline V lookup: CDR1 MNHEY, CDR2 SMNVEV (reference sequence). The CDR3 sequence: CASRRATWAAYEQYF. In DNA, the CDR3 is TGTGCCAGCAGAAGAGCAACCTGGGCAGCCTACGAGCAGTACTTC.

This clone has only a few counts. The rearrangement links TRBV10-3 to TRBJ1-2, with 7 nucleotides matching TRBD1. CDR1 is ENHRY, CDR2 SYGVKD, per germline. The CDR3 is 12 amino acids. V lost 9 bases and J lost 7; bases outside the gene matches: 8. CDR3 bases: TGTGCCATAGGGGACAGAGCTATTGGCTACACCTTC. Translating it yields CAIGDRAIGYTF.

The gene calls are TRBV4-1 and TRBJ2-7; TRBD2 agrees at 9 bases. Trimming removed 1 base from V and 5 bases from J; junction bases left unmatched: 9. The CDR3 contains 16 residues. In germline, CDR1 is MGHRA, CDR2 YSYEKL. CDR3 sequence: CASSQVRGRAYHEQYF. The CDR3 DNA follows: TGCGCCAGCAGCCAAGTCCGCGGGAGGGCCTACCACGAGCAGTACTTC.

This clone was found once. This chain uses TRBV4-1 with TRBJ2-5, with D tentatively TRBD2 (5 bases). This CDR3 contains 15 residues. CDR1 and CDR2 (germline): MGHRA, YSYEKL. Trimming took off 2 bases at V and 0 bases at J, with 10 bases between the two ends. CDR3 nucleotide sequence: TGCGCCAGCAGCCAACCCACGGACTACCAAGAGACCCAGTACTTC. Translation gives CASSQPTDYQETQYF.

The chain uses TRBV6-5 and TRBJ2-7, with TRBD1 identical over 12 bases. The junction had 6 bases not matched to a gene; V was cut back by 2 bases and J by 7 bases. The CDR3 spans 15 residues. CDR1 and CDR2 (germline): MNHEY, SVGAGI. CDR3: CASSYGGQGAREQYF. The CDR3 DNA reads TGTGCCAGCAGTTACGGGGGACAGGGGGCGCGGGAGCAGTACTTC.

V is TRBV27 and J is TRBJ2-7; 7 bases agree with TRBD1. Trimming cost V 6 bases and J 3 bases; bases outside gene matches: 5. Germline assignment: CDR1 MNHEY and CDR2 SMNVEV (reference sequence). This CDR3 has 13 residues. This CDR3 reads CASRGDRNYEQYF. The CDR3 nucleotides are TGTGCCAGCAGGGGGGACAGAAACTACGAGCAGTACTTC.

This clone was seen once. The rearrangement links TRBV6-5 to TRBJ2-3; TRBD2 is a possible D gene (6 bases). CDR1 and CDR2 (germline): MNHEY, SVGAGI. Deletions cut 1 base from V and 2 bases from J, with 10 bases between. CDR3 length: 15 residues. The DNA of the CDR3 is TGTGCCAGCAGTTACTTTGGGGAGGACACAGATACGCAGTATTTT. It encodes CASSYFGEDTDTQYF.

The chain couples TRBV11-1 to TRBJ2-1; D is perhaps TRBD1 (5 bases). The V and J ends lost 5 bases and 2 bases respectively, with 13 bases between them. This CDR3 is 15 amino acids long. Germline CDR1 is SGHAT and CDR2 is FQDESV (reference sequence). The CDR3 here is CASSPQGPTYNEQFF. CDR3 DNA: TGTGCCAGCAGCCCTCAGGGTCCGACCTACAATGAGCAGTTCTTC.

The chain uses TRBV5-1 and TRBJ2-5, with 8 bases matching TRBD2. Looked up from germline, CDR1 is SGHRS and CDR2 is YFSETQ. V lost 4 bases, J lost 1 base, and 12 bases stayed unmatched. The CDR3 is 17 residues long. CDR3 coding DNA: TGCGCCAGCAGCCCCCGGCCGCGGGGGGTAAGCCAAGAGACCCAGTACTTC. This sequence encodes CASSPRPRGVSQETQYF.

The J gene is TRBJ2-3, the V gene TRBV4-3, with D possibly matching TRBD1 (5 bases). The V and J ends lost 4 bases and 3 bases respectively, with 17 bases between them. Germline V gene data show CDR1 as LGHNA and CDR2 as YSLEER. This CDR3 has 16 residues. The CDR3 DNA reads as TGCGCCAGCAGCCCTTGTAGGGGTAATGGGACAGATACGCAGTATTTT. Its translation: CASSPCRGNGTDTQYF.

The rearrangement joins TRBV27 to TRBJ2-2; 13 positions match TRBD2. Germline-derived CDR1 and CDR2 are MNHEY and SMNVEV (reference sequence). Trimming took 6 bases from V and 3 from J; bases not matched to a gene: 13. The CDR3 extends over 19 amino acids. The DNA for the CDR3 is TGTGCCAGCAGCCTATCTTGGACTAGCGGGAGAGGGGACACCGGGGAGCTGTTTTTT. Translating it yields CASSLSWTSGRGDTGELFF.

The chain has TRBV5-6 and TRBJ2-3, with 15 bases matching TRBD2. With 4 bases clipped from V and 4 bases from J, the junction kept 10 bases outside the gene matches. The CDR3 is 18 amino acids. The germline V gene has CDR1 SGHDT and CDR2 YYEEEE. CDR3 region: CASSPSGTSGRRADTQYF. For the CDR3, the DNA is TGTGCCAGCAGCCCCTCCGGGACTAGCGGGAGGAGGGCAGATACGCAGTATTTT.

The rearrangement joins TRBV5-1 to TRBJ2-2; 8 bases line up with TRBD2. Trimming cost V 2 bases and J 0 bases; bases outside gene matches: 3. The CDR3 has 16 amino acids. Germline CDR1 reads SGHRS; CDR2 reads YFSETQ. The CDR3 is CASSFAGGSNTGELFF. The CDR3 DNA follows: TGCGCCAGCAGCTTCGCGGGAGGCTCGAACACCGGGGAGCTGTTTTTT.

The chain recombines TRBV10-3 with TRBJ2-7; 10 bases map to TRBD2. Germline V gives CDR1 ENHRY, CDR2 SYGVKD. Trimming at V came to 2 bases and at J to 5 bases, leaving 9 bases not matched to a gene. This CDR3 spans 16 amino acids. In nucleotides, the CDR3 is TGTGCCATCAGTGAGCAATCGAGCGGGAGGGCCCACGAGCAGTACTTC. It is translated as CAISEQSSGRAHEQYF.

The V gene is TRBV7-9, the J gene TRBJ1-3; D may be TRBD1 (5 bases). With 5 bases removed from V and 0 bases from J, the gap between germline ends came to 20 bases. Germline CDR1 reads SEHNR; CDR2 reads FQNEAQ (reference sequence). The CDR3 totals 18 residues. CDR3 residues: CASSPSGGTGLSGNTIYF. Written as DNA, the CDR3 is TGTGCCAGCAGCCCTAGCGGCGGAACAGGCCTCTCTGGAAACACCATATATTTT.

The chain employs TRBV11-2 and TRBJ2-7, with 12 bases lining up with TRBD2. The ends lost 1 base at V and 6 bases at J; junction bases unmatched: 16. The CDR3 is 19 residues long. Germline lookup yields CDR1 SGHAT and CDR2 FQNNGV. The CDR3 reads CASSLGLAGGTPWVIEQYF. CDR3 sequence (DNA): TGTGCCAGCAGCTTAGGTCTAGCGGGAGGGACGCCGTGGGTCATCGAGCAGTACTTC.

The V call is TRBV18, the J call TRBJ2-1; 9 bases line up with TRBD1. The length of the CDR3 is 15 residues. Germline lookup yields CDR1 KGHSH and CDR2 LQKENI. J gave up 4 bases and V 1 base, and 2 bases lay outside the gene matches. As DNA, the CDR3 is TGTGCCAGCTCACCACAGACAGGGGGTTACAATGAGCAGTTCTTC. Translation: CASSPQTGGYNEQFF.

The rearrangement uses TRBV9 and TRBJ2-1, with D possibly matching TRBD2 (5 bases). Trimming removed 3 bases at V and 8 bases at J, with 12 bases between. Germline CDR1 and CDR2: SGDLS and YYNGEE. The CDR3 is 13 residues long. CDR3: CASSAPPGDEQFF. In nucleotides, the CDR3 is TGTGCCAGCAGCGCCCCCCCCGGGGATGAGCAGTTCTTC.

CDR3 amino acids: CASMTVGPTDTQYF. CDR3 coding DNA: TGTGCCAGCATGACAGTTGGCCCCACAGATACGCAGTATTTT. The V call is TRBV5-5, the J call TRBJ2-3; D is perhaps TRBD1 (5 bases). Germline CDR1 SGHKS, CDR2 YYEKEE (reference sequence). This CDR3 contains 14 residues. Deletions cut 6 bases from V and 2 bases from J, with 13 bases between.

This chain links TRBV12-5 with TRBJ1-2; perhaps TRBD1 as D (6 bases). Germline V lookup: CDR1 LGHNT, CDR2 FRNRAP. V dropped 6 bases and J dropped 4 bases, with 18 bases sitting between them. The CDR3 has 15 residues. As DNA, the CDR3 is TGTGCTAGTGGCCCGGGGCGGGGGCGGAGCTATGGCTACACCTTC. Translation gives CASGPGRGRSYGYTF.

The chain carries TRBV11-3 and TRBJ1-1; 8 nucleotides agree with TRBD1. The V and J ends lost 4 bases and 5 bases, in that order; junction bases with no gene match: 6. The CDR3 spans 14 residues. The germline V gene has CDR1 SGHNT and CDR2 YENEEA. The CDR3: CASSSQGASTEAFF. The DNA for the CDR3 is TGTGCCAGCAGCTCTCAGGGGGCGAGTACTGAAGCTTTCTTT.

The rearrangement links TRBV7-9 to TRBJ2-2; TRBD2 aligns across 16 bases. The CDR3 has 18 amino acids. Germline CDR1 reads SEHNR; CDR2 reads FQNEAQ (reference sequence). J was trimmed by 5 bases and V by 4 bases; bases with no gene match: 7. CDR3 region: CASSSPGLAGGKTGELFF. Written as DNA, the CDR3 is TGTGCCAGCAGCTCACCGGGACTAGCGGGAGGGAAGACCGGGGAGCTGTTTTTT.